This is a list of T cell receptor beta chains from one sample in a study of CD8+ T cells in alopecia areata. Clones were read by immunoSEQ multiplex PCR, and TCRdb kept only the in-frame ones, dropping some. The sample gives some 160,000 clones, roughly 58% of which show up once; 36% is in the top ten. Source material: CD8+ T cells sorted from blood. The receptors here all came from a human donor in good health. The CDR3 runs from the conserved cysteine through the conserved F or W. A D gene is named only where the DNA matches it firmly. The listing skips clone size in some rows; elsewhere it reads once, few, many or a size class.

D,V,size,J,CDR3,DNA
-,TRBV7-9,-,TRBJ2-7,CASSFPPIGDVSEQYF,TGTGCCAGCAGCTTTCCCCCCATAGGGGACGTTAGCGAGCAGTACTTC
-,TRBV27,-,TRBJ2-1,CASSPVYNEQFF,TGTGCCAGCAGTCCTGTTTACAATGAGCAGTTCTTC
-,TRBV20-1,-,TRBJ2-7,CSASRDYEQYF,TGCAGTGCTAGTCGGGACTACGAGCAGTACTTC
-,TRBV15,-,TRBJ1-5,CATSRFRDQPQHF,TGTGCCACCAGCAGATTTAGAGATCAGCCCCAGCATTTT
-,TRBV5-1,-,TRBJ1-1,CASSEVNTEAFF,TGCGCCAGCAGCGAAGTGAACACTGAAGCTTTCTTT
-,TRBV29-1,once,TRBJ1-1,CSVVPTDGFSEAFF,TGCAGCGTTGTACCAACTGACGGATTCTCTGAAGCTTTCTTT
-,TRBV29-1,once,TRBJ1-2,CSAPGPNYGYTF,TGCAGCGCGCCGGGACCTAACTATGGCTACACCTTC
-,TRBV2,few,TRBJ2-7,CASVGSESSYEQYF,TGTGCCAGCGTAGGGTCGGAGAGCTCCTACGAGCAGTACTTC
-,TRBV28,-,TRBJ2-3,CASRSQGGDTQYF,TGTGCCAGCAGGAGCCAGGGGGGAGATACGCAGTATTTT
-,TRBV5-1,-,TRBJ2-3,CASSSPRLTGSTDTQYF,TGCGCCAGCAGCTCACCACGCCTCACCGGGAGCACAGATACGCAGTATTTT
TRBD2,TRBV27,-,TRBJ2-1,CASSLPSGRKVNEQFF,TGTGCCAGCAGTTTACCTAGCGGGAGAAAGGTAAATGAGCAGTTCTTC
-,TRBV29-1,-,TRBJ2-3,CSGVGRFDTQYF,TGCAGCGGAGTTGGCCGGTTTGATACGCAGTATTTT
-,TRBV9,-,TRBJ1-5,CASSVGREDQPQHF,TGTGCCAGCAGCGTAGGCAGGGAAGATCAGCCCCAGCATTTT
-,TRBV7-9,-,TRBJ2-7,CASSLAGGEQYF,TGTGCCAGCAGCTTAGCAGGGGGCGAGCAGTACTTC
TRBD1,TRBV27,-,TRBJ2-3,CASLPIDRVASTDTQYF,TGTGCCAGCCTTCCCATCGACAGGGTGGCGAGCACAGATACGCAGTATTTT
-,TRBV7-9,-,TRBJ2-7,CASSLVGRGEYEQYF,TGTGCCAGCAGCTTAGTTGGCAGGGGGGAGTACGAGCAGTACTTC
-,TRBV5-1,few,TRBJ2-7,CASSWDELANSYEQYF,TGCGCCAGCAGCTGGGACGAATTAGCGAACTCCTACGAGCAGTACTTC
-,TRBV29-1,-,TRBJ2-3,CSVDGLTSTDTQYF,TGCAGCGTTGATGGGCTAACTAGCACAGATACGCAGTATTTT
-,TRBV5-1,-,TRBJ2-5,CASSWDEGLEETQYF,TGCGCCAGCAGCTGGGACGAGGGCTTGGAGGAGACCCAGTACTTC
TRBD2,TRBV9,-,TRBJ2-1,CASSPKLRAGVHEQFF,TGTGCCAGCAGCCCGAAACTAAGGGCGGGAGTCCATGAGCAGTTCTTC
-,TRBV14,few,TRBJ2-1,CASSQGLLSSYNEQFF,TGTGCCAGCAGCCAAGGGCTGTTGAGCTCCTACAATGAGCAGTTCTTC
-,TRBV29-1,few,TRBJ1-1,CSVEVPGVGTEAFF,TGCAGCGTTGAAGTCCCCGGCGTGGGCACTGAAGCTTTCTTT
-,TRBV5-1,few,TRBJ2-7,CASSLGPPGGSYEQYF,TGCGCCAGCAGCTTGGGACCCCCCGGGGGCTCCTACGAGCAGTACTTC
-,TRBV15,few,TRBJ2-4,CATRRKGGKNIQYF,TGTGCCACTCGGAGGAAGGGAGGCAAAAACATTCAGTACTTC